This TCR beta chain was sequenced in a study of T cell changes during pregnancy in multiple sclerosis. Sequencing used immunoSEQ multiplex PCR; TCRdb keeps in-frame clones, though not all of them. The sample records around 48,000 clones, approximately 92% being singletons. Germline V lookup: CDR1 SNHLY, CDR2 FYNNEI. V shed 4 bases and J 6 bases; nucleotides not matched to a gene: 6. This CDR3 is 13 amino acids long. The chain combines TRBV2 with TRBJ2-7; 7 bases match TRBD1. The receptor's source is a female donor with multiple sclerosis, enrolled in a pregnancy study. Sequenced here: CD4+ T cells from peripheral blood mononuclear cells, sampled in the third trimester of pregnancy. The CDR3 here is CASSGNRGREQYF. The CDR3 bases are TGTGCCAGCAGTGGGAACAGGGGTCGCGAGCAGTACTTC.